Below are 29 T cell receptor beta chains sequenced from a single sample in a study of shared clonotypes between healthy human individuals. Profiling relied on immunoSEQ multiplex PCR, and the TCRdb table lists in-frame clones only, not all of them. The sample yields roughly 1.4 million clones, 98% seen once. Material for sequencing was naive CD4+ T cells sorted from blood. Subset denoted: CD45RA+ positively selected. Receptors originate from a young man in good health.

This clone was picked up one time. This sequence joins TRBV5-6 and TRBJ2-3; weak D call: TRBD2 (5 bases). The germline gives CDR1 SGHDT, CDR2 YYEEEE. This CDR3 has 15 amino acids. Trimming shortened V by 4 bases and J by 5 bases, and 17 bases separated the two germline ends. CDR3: CASSRRTGPVDTQYF. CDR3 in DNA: TGTGCCAGCAGCCGAAGGACTGGCCCGGTAGATACGCAGTATTTT.

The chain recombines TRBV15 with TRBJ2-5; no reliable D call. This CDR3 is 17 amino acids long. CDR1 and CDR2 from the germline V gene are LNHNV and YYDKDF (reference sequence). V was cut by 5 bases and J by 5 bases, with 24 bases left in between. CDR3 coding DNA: TGTGCCACCAGCGATCCCCAACTCTTCGGGTCGGCGGAGACCCAGTACTTC. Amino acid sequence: CATSDPQLFGSAETQYF.

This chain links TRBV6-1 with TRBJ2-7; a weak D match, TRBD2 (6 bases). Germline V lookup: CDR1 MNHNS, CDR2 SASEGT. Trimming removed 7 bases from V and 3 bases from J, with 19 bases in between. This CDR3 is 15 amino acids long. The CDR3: CASTIAVGTYYEQYF. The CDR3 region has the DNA TGTGCCAGCACAATAGCGGTCGGGACCTACTACGAGCAGTACTTC.

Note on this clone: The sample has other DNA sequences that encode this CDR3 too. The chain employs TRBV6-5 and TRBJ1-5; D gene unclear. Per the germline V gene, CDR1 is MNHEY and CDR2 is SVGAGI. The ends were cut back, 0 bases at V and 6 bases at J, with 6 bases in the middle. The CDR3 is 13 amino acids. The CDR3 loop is CASSYSSGQPQHF. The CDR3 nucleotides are TGTGCCAGCAGTTACTCGAGTGGTCAGCCCCAGCATTTT.

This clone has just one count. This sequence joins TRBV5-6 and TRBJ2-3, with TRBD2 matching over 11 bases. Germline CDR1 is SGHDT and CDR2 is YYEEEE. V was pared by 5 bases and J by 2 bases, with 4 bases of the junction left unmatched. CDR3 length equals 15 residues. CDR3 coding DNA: TGTGCCAGCAGGGGACTAGCGGTTTACACAGATACGCAGTATTTT. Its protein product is CASRGLAVYTDTQYF.

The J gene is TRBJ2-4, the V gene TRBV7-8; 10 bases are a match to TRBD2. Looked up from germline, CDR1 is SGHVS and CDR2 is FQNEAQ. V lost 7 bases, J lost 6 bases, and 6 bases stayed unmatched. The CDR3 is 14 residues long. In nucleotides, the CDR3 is TGTGCCAGCACCTCGGGGACTAGCGCAAACATTCAGTACTTC. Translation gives CASTSGTSANIQYF.

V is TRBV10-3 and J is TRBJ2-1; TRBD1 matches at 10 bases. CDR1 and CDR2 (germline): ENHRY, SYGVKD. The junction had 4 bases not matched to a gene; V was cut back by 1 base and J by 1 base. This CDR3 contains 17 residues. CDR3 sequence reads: CAISEWGTGASYNEQFF. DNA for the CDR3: TGTGCCATCAGTGAGTGGGGGACAGGGGCTTCCTACAATGAGCAGTTCTTC.

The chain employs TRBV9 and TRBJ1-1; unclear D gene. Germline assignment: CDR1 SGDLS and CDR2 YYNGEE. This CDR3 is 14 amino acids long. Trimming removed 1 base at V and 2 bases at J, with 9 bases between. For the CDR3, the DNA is TGTGCCAGCAGCGTAAATGTAGTTAACACTGAAGCTTTCTTT. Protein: CASSVNVVNTEAFF. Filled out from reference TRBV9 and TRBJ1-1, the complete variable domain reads DSGVTQTPKHLITATGQRVTLRCSPRSGDLSVYWYQQSLDQGLQFLIQYYNGEERAKGNILERFSAQQFPDLHSELNLSSLELGDSALYFCASSVNVVNTEAFFGQGTRLTVV.

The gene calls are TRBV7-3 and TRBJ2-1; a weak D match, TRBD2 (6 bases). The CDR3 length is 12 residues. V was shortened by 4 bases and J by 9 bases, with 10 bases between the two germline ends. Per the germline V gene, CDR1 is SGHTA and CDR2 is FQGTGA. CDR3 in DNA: TGTGCCAGCAGCTCCCCTAGCGCTGAGCAGTTCTTC. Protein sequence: CASSSPSAEQFF.

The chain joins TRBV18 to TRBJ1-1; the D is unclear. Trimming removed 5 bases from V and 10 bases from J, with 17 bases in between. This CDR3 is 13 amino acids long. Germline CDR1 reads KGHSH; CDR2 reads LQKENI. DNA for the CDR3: TGTGCCAGCTCAAGTAAGACCTCCTGGGGAGCTTTCTTT. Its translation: CASSSKTSWGAFF.

DNA for the CDR3: TGTGCCAGTAGGTTTGGGAACTTATTGAATGAGCAGTTCTTC. Amino acids: CASRFGNLLNEQFF. The rearrangement links TRBV6-6 to TRBJ2-1; no definite D call. This CDR3 contains 14 residues. The ends were cut back, 9 bases at V and 7 bases at J, with 19 bases in the middle. CDR1 and CDR2 from the germline V gene are MNHNY and SVGAGI (reference sequence).

The CDR3 DNA sequence: TGTGCCAGCAGTGATATGCAGCATAGCAATCAGCCCCAGCATTTT. Encoded protein: CASSDMQHSNQPQHF. The V gene is TRBV6-1, the J gene TRBJ1-5, with unresolved D. Germline V lookup: CDR1 MNHNS, CDR2 SASEGT. V dropped 3 bases and J dropped 0 bases, with 9 bases sitting between them. CDR3 length: 15 residues.

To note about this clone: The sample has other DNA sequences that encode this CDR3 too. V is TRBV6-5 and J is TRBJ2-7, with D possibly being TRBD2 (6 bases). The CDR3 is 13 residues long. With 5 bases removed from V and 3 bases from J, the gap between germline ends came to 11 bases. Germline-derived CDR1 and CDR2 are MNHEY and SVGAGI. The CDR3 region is CASSRQTSYEQYF. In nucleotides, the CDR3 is TGTGCCAGCAGTCGCCAGACTAGCTACGAGCAGTACTTC.

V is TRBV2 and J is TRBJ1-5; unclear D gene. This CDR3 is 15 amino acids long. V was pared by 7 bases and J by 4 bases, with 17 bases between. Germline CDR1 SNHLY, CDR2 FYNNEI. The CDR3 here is CASTEEGFGNQPQHF. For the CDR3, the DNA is TGTGCCAGCACCGAGGAAGGATTTGGAAATCAGCCCCAGCATTTT.

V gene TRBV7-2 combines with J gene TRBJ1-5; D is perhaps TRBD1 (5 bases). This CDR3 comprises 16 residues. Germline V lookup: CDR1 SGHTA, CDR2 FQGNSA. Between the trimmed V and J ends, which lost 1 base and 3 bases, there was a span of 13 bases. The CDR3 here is CASSLVGLGVNQPQHF. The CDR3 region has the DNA TGTGCCAGCAGCTTAGTCGGCTTAGGGGTCAATCAGCCCCAGCATTTT.

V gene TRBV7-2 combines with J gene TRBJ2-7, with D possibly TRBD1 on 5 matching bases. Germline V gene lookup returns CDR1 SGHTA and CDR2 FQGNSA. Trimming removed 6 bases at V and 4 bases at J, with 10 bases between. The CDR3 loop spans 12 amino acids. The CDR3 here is CASRNAGYEQYF. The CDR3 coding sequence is TGTGCCAGCAGAAACGCAGGGTACGAGCAGTACTTC.

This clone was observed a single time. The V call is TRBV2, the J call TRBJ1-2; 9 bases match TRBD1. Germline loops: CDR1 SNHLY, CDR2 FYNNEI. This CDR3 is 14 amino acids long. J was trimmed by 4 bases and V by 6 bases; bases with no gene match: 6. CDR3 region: CASRPPGQGYGYTF. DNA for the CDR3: TGTGCCAGCAGGCCCCCGGGACAGGGCTATGGCTACACCTTC.

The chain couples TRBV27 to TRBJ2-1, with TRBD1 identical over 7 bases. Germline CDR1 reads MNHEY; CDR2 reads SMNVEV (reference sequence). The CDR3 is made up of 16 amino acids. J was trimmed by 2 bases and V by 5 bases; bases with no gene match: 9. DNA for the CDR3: TGTGCCAGCAGTCCCCAGACAGGGAAGGCCTACAATGAGCAGTTCTTC. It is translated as CASSPQTGKAYNEQFF.

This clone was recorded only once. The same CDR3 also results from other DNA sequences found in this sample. CDR3 sequence (DNA): TGTGCCAGCAGCCTTGCCAACTACGAGCAGTACTTC. Amino acid sequence: CASSLANYEQYF. The chain carries TRBV11-2 and TRBJ2-7; D is unclear. V gave up 5 bases and J gave up 3 bases, with 8 bases separating them. The CDR3 runs to 12 residues. Germline values: CDR1 SGHAT, CDR2 FQNNGV.

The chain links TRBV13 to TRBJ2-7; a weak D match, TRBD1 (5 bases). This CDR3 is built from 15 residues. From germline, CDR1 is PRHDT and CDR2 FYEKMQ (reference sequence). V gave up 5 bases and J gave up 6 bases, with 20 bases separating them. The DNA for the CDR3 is TGTGCCAGCAGCCTTAGTGTATTGGGGCGCGGCGAGCAGTACTTC. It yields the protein CASSLSVLGRGEQYF.

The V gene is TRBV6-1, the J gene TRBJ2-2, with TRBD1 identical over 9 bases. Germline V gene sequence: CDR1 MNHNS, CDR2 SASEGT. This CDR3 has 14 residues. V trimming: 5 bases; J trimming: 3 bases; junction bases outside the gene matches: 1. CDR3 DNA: TGTGCCAGCAGTCGGACAGGGGACACCGGGGAGCTGTTTTTT. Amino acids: CASSRTGDTGELFF.

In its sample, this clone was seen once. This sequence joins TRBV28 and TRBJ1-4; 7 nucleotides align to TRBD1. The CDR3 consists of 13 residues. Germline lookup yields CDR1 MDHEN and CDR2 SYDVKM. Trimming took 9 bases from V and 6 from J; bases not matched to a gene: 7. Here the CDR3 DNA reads TGTGCCAGTACCGGGACAGTTCATGAAAAACTGTTTTTT. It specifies CASTGTVHEKLFF.

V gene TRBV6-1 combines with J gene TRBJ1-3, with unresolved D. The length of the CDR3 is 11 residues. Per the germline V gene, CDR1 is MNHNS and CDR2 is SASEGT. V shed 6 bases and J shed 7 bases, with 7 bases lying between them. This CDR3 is CASSHRNTIYF. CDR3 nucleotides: TGTGCCAGCAGCCATAGGAACACCATATATTTT.

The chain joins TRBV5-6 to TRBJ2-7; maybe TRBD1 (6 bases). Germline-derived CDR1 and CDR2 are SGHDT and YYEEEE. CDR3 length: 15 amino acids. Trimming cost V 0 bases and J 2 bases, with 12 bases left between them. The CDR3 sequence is CASSLVGQSTYEQYF. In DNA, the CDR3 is TGTGCCAGCAGCTTGGTAGGACAGTCTACCTACGAGCAGTACTTC. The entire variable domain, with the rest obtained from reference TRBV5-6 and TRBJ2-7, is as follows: DAGVTQSPTHLIKTRGQQVTLRCSPKSGHDTVSWYQQALGQGPQFIFQYYEEEERQRGNFPDRFSGHQFPNYSSELNVNALLLGDSALYLCASSLVGQSTYEQYFGPGTRLTVT.

The CDR3 nucleotides are TGCGCCAGCAGCGTCGACCTTAGCACAGATACGCAGTATTTT. This codes for CASSVDLSTDTQYF. The chain couples TRBV5-1 to TRBJ2-3, with unresolved D. Germline CDR1 is SGHRS and CDR2 is YFSETQ. Trimming removed 4 bases at V and 0 bases at J, with 9 bases between. CDR3 length: 14 residues.

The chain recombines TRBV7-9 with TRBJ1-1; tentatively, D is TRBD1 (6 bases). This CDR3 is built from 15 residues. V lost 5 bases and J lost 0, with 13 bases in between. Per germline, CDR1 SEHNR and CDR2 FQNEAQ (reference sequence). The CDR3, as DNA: TGTGCCAGCAGCCTACGACAGGTTATGAACACTGAAGCTTTCTTT. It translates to CASSLRQVMNTEAFF.

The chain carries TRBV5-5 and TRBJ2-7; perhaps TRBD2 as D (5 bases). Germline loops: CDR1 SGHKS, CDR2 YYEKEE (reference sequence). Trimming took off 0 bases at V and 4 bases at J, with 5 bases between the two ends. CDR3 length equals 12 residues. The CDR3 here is CASSLGTYEQYF. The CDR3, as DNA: TGTGCCAGCAGCTTGGGGACTTACGAGCAGTACTTC.

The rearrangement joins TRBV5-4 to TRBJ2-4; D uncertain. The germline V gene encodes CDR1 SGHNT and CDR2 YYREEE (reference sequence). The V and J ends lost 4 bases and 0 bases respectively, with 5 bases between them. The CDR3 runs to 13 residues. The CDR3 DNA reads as TGTGCCAGCAGCCCAAAAGCCAAAAACATTCAGTACTTC. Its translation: CASSPKAKNIQYF.

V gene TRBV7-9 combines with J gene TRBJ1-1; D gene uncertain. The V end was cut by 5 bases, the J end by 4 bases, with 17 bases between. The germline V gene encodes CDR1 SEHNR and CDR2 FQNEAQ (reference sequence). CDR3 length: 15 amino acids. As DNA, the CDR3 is TGTGCCAGCAGCCCGTTAGCAAAGAGGAGCACTGAAGCTTTCTTT. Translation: CASSPLAKRSTEAFF.